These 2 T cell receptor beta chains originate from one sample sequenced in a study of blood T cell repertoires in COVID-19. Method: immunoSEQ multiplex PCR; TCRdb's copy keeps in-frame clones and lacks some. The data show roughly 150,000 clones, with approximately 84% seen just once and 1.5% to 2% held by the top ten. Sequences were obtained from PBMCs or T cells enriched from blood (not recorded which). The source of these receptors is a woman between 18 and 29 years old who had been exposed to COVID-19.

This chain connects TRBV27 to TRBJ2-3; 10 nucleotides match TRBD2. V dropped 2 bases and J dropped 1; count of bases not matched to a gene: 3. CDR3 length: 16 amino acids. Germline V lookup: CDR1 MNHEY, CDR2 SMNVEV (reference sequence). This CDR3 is CASSLRGTSGTDTQYF. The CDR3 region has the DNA TGTGCCAGCAGTTTAAGGGGGACTAGCGGCACAGATACGCAGTATTTT.

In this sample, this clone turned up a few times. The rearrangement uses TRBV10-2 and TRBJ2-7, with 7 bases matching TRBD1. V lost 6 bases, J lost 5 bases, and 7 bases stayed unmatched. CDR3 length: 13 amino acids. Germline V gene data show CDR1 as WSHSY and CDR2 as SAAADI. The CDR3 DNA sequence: TGCGCCAGCAGACCCAGAGGGGGCAACGAGCAGTACTTC. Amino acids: CASRPRGGNEQYF.